The rows below give T cell receptor beta chains drawn from one sample of a study of response to subunit inactivated influenza vaccine. TCRdb re-called the RT-PCR reads with MiXCR, one entry per CDR3 protein. This sample has 650,000 to 850,000 distinct CDR3 sequences, with roughly 14% found just once. The sample here was PBMCs from blood, taken 14 to 15 days before vaccination. The source is a man aged 50 to 60 who received an inactivated influenza vaccine. CDR3s include the opening cysteine and the closing phenylalanine or tryptophan. The order of the fields is V gene, J gene, clone size, D gene, CDR3 DNA, CDR3 protein. A D gene is named only where the DNA matches it firmly. Size is omitted from some rows. Given values are once, few, many or a class for expanded clones.

v_call: TRBV28; j_call: TRBJ2-3; clone_size: NA; d_call: TRBD2; cdr3_nt: TGTGCCAGCAGTTCGGGACTAGCGGGAGGGTCTTATAGCACAGATACGCAGTATTTT; cdr3_aa: CASSSGLAGGSYSTDTQYF
v_call: TRBV4-3; j_call: TRBJ2-6; clone_size: NA; d_call: NA; cdr3_nt: TGCGCCAGCAAAAAGACAGGTTCAGGGGCCAACGTCCTGACTTTC; cdr3_aa: CASKKTGSGANVLTF
v_call: TRBV5-1; j_call: TRBJ2-2; clone_size: NA; d_call: TRBD2; cdr3_nt: TGCGCCAGCAGCCCGGGACTAGCGGGGAAGTTGGACACCGGGGAGCTGTTTTTT; cdr3_aa: CASSPGLAGKLDTGELFF
v_call: TRBV28; j_call: TRBJ1-1; clone_size: NA; d_call: NA; cdr3_nt: TGTGCCAGCAGCGTCACTGAAGCTTTCTTT; cdr3_aa: CASSVTEAFF
v_call: TRBV6-2/TRBV6-3; j_call: TRBJ1-2; clone_size: NA; d_call: NA; cdr3_nt: TGTGCCAGCAATCCACCACAGGGTCGCTATGGCTACACCTTC; cdr3_aa: CASNPPQGRYGYTF
v_call: TRBV6-5; j_call: TRBJ1-6; clone_size: few; d_call: NA; cdr3_nt: TGTGCCAGCAGTTACAACACTCAGGTTGATTCACCCCTCCACTTT; cdr3_aa: CASSYNTQVDSPLHF
v_call: TRBV2; j_call: TRBJ1-4; clone_size: NA; d_call: TRBD1; cdr3_nt: TGTGCCAGCAGAACCTCAAACAGGGGTATCGAAAAACTGTTTTTT; cdr3_aa: CASRTSNRGIEKLFF
v_call: TRBV24-1; j_call: TRBJ2-2; clone_size: NA; d_call: NA; cdr3_nt: TGTGCCACCCGGGCAGGACCAACCACCGGGGAGCTGTTTTTT; cdr3_aa: CATRAGPTTGELFF
v_call: TRBV5-6; j_call: TRBJ2-1; clone_size: NA; d_call: NA; cdr3_nt: TGTGCCAGCAGCTTTGGTCAGGAGAACAATGAGCAGTTCTTC; cdr3_aa: CASSFGQENNEQFF
v_call: TRBV6-5; j_call: TRBJ1-6; clone_size: NA; d_call: NA; cdr3_nt: TGTGCCAGCAGTTACTCGAACCAGGGCGTGACACCCCTCCACTTT; cdr3_aa: CASSYSNQGVTPLHF
v_call: TRBV20-1; j_call: TRBJ1-2; clone_size: NA; d_call: TRBD1; cdr3_nt: TGCAGTGCTAGACAGCCGGAGGGGGCAGTTGGTGGCTACACCTTC; cdr3_aa: CSARQPEGAVGGYTF
v_call: TRBV10-3; j_call: TRBJ2-5; clone_size: NA; d_call: NA; cdr3_nt: TGTGCCATCAGCAGCGAGGGGGGCCAAGAGACCCAGTACTTC; cdr3_aa: CAISSEGGQETQYF
v_call: TRBV2; j_call: TRBJ1-5; clone_size: few; d_call: TRBD1; cdr3_nt: TGTGCCAGCAGTGACAGGACAGGGGGCAAGCAGCCCCAGCATTTT; cdr3_aa: CASSDRTGGKQPQHF